Listed here are 10 T cell receptor beta chains from one sample, sequenced in a study of regulatory T cells in long-lasting Graves disease. Combining iRepertoire HTBI primers with Arm-PCR of CDR3 regions, the authors built TCR beta libraries. MiXCR was run by TCRdb on the multiplex PCR reads, yielding one entry per CDR3 protein. The table has hundreds of thousands of distinct CDR3 sequences, 16% seen once. Time point given: newly diagnosed GD, antithyroid drugs for less than 3 months. TCR sequences were obtained from RNA taken from PBMCs. This sample was shared with a second study, whose subject was T cells in Graves' hyperthyroidism and ophthalmopathy.

The specimen comprised peripheral blood mononuclear cells (PBMCs), sampled at new diagnosis, from a patient treated with antithyroid drugs. Receptors were obtained from a woman aged 25 to 39 with Graves disease.

This clonotype was counted ten times or more. This rearrangement joins TRBV28 to TRBJ2-7, with 8 bases aligning to TRBD1. The J segment lost 2 bases and the V segment lost 5 bases, leaving 5 bases of the junction unmatched. Germline V lookup: CDR1 MDHEN, CDR2 SYDVKM. This CDR3 region has 14 residues. This chain's CDR3 is CASSTHRGAYEQYF. CDR3 DNA: TGTGCCAGCAGTACCCACAGGGGGGCCTACGAGCAGTACTTC.

The gene calls are TRBV6-1 and TRBJ1-5; D is uncertain. Trimming shortened V by 6 bases and J by 9 bases, and 18 bases separated the two germline ends. Germline values: CDR1 MNHNS, CDR2 SASEGT. The CDR3 runs 14 residues. The DNA of the CDR3 is TGTGCCAGCAGCCCGGGCTTAGGTGCGAGGCCCCAGCATTTT. Its translation is CASSPGLGARPQHF.

Ten or more counts support this clonotype. The genes are TRBV28 and TRBJ2-7, with D perhaps TRBD2 (6 bases). CDR1 MDHEN and CDR2 SYDVKM come from the germline V gene. This CDR3 region has 13 residues. The V end was cut by 6 bases, the J end by 7 bases, with 16 bases between. DNA for the CDR3: TGTGCCAGCAGGCTCGGGAGTCTTCGAGAGCAGTACTTC. Its protein is CASRLGSLREQYF.

This clonotype was observed a handful of times. V usage is TRBV20-1 and J usage is TRBJ2-7, with 7 bases aligning to TRBD1. This CDR3 has 15 residues. The V gene's germline CDR1 is DFQATT and CDR2 SNEGSKA (reference sequence). V was pared by 0 bases and J by 6 bases, with 11 bases of the junction left unmatched. The CDR3 region is CSARDLQGLRREQYF. The CDR3 DNA reads TGCAGTGCTAGAGATCTACAGGGGCTTCGACGCGAGCAGTACTTC.

The chain links TRBV7-2 to TRBJ2-2, with a possible D match to TRBD1 (6 bases). Looked up from germline, CDR1 is SGHTA and CDR2 is FQGNSA. The CDR3 is made up of 17 amino acids. Trimming left V 5 bases short and J 1 base short, with 17 bases between. The CDR3 spells CASSQVLDSKNTGELFF. The CDR3 DNA follows: TGTGCCAGCAGCCAAGTTTTGGACAGTAAGAACACCGGGGAGCTGTTTTTT.

V and J are TRBV7-9 and TRBJ2-2; 12 nucleotides align to TRBD1. Looked up from germline, CDR1 is SEHNR and CDR2 is FQNEAQ (reference sequence). CDR3 length equals 20 residues. The J segment lost 7 bases and the V segment lost 5 bases, leaving 20 bases of the junction unmatched. CDR3 sequence reads: CASSVFLNPGQGALDGELFF. CDR3 DNA: TGTGCCAGCAGCGTATTTCTTAACCCGGGACAGGGGGCGCTTGACGGGGAGCTGTTTTTT.

This clonotype was seen at least ten times. The rearrangement links TRBV11-2 to TRBJ2-7; no reliable D call. V dropped 3 bases and J dropped 2 bases, with 14 bases sitting between them. The CDR3 consists of 15 residues. Germline V gives CDR1 SGHAT, CDR2 FQNNGV. CDR3 amino acids: CASSLAATEPYEQYF. The CDR3 region has the DNA TGTGCCAGCAGCTTGGCGGCCACGGAGCCCTACGAGCAGTACTTC.

This clonotype was seen many times. This chain uses TRBV20-1 with TRBJ2-7; 7 bases map to TRBD2. The V gene's germline CDR1 is DFQATT and CDR2 SNEGSKA (reference sequence). This CDR3 is built from 14 residues. The ends lost 5 bases at V and 2 bases at J; junction bases unmatched: 9. The CDR3 here is CSAQSRDYPYEQYF. CDR3 nucleotides: TGCAGTGCTCAGTCCCGGGACTACCCCTACGAGCAGTACTTC.

This clonotype was seen repeatedly, ten times or more. The chain joins TRBV25-1 to TRBJ2-5, with TRBD2 as a possible D gene (7 bases). Trimming shortened V by 8 bases and J by 2 bases, and 15 bases separated the two germline ends. This CDR3 region has 14 residues. Germline CDR1 and CDR2: MGHDK and SYGVNS. The CDR3: CASRGAGGQETQYF. In nucleotides, the CDR3 is TGTGCCAGCCGGGGGGCAGGAGGGCAAGAGACCCAGTACTTC.

This clonotype was found many times. The rearrangement joins TRBV2 to TRBJ2-5; TRBD1 might be the D (6 bases). Germline CDR1 is SNHLY and CDR2 is FYNNEI. The CDR3 runs 13 residues. V gave up 5 bases and J gave up 6 bases, with 13 bases separating them. CDR3 nucleotide sequence: TGTGCCAGCAGTTCAGACACAGGGAAGACCCAGTACTTC. Amino acid sequence: CASSSDTGKTQYF.